This entry concerns a single TCR beta chain. Its specificity is not known. Germline assignment: CDR1 SGHRS and CDR2 YFSETQ. Trimming cost V 2 bases and J 5 bases; bases outside gene matches: 6. The CDR3 extends over 15 amino acids. Libraries were prepared by immunoSEQ multiplex PCR; TCRdb keeps only in-frame clonotypes and omits some of them. The sample lists about 130,000 clones; nearly 90% were seen once. The data are from a study of cytomegalovirus exposure and HLA in healthy donors. Overall study: It was reported in a later analysis that the same platform had been used for the 120 or so validation repertoires as for the roughly 710 first-cohort repertoires. Regarding the study as a whole: In the roughly 120 validation repertoires, 94% of cluster scores exceeded 0, per a later analysis.

The rearrangement links TRBV5-1 to TRBJ1-1, with TRBD1 matching over 10 bases. The sample consisted of PBMCs. This clonotype was sampled from a young woman in good health and CMV-seropositive. The CDR3 sequence: CASSFRTGGRTEAFF. The CDR3 DNA is TGCGCCAGCAGCTTCCGGACAGGGGGAAGGACTGAAGCTTTCTTT.